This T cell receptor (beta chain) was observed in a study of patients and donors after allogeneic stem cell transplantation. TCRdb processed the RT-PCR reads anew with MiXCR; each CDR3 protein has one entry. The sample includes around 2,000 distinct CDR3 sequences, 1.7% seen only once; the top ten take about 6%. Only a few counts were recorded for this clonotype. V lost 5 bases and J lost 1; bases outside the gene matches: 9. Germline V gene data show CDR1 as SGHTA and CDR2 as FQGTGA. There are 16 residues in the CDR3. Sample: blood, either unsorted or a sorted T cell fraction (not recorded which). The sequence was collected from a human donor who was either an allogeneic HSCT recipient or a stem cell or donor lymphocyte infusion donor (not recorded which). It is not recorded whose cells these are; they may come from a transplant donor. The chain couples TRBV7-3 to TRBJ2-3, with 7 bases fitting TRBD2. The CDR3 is CASSIASGPGTDTQYF. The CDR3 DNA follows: TGTGCCAGCAGCATCGCTAGCGGACCCGGCACAGATACGCAGTATTTT.